This T cell receptor (beta chain) appears in the sequencing data of a study of OX40 agonist ivuxolimab in advanced cancers. Looking at the study overall: Patients received intravenous ivuxolimab every 2 weeks at 0.01 to 10 mg/kg.

Sequencing was performed with immunoSEQ multiplex PCR; in TCRdb, only in-frame clones are kept and a portion is missing. The data show more than 85,000 clones, 80% to 95% seen once. Germline V gives CDR1 MDHEN, CDR2 SYDVKM. This CDR3 is built from 13 residues. Trimming shortened V by 4 bases and J by 14 bases, and 18 bases separated the two germline ends. This clone was recorded once. The genes are TRBV28 and TRBJ2-1; D is perhaps TRBD2 (6 bases). The sequences come from CD4+ or CD8+ T cells sorted from blood, collected in a trial of the OX40 agonist ivuxolimab. This TCR was sampled from an adult with an advanced solid tumor such as melanoma, head and neck, liver or kidney cancer. CDR3 residues: CASSSPGTSYEFF. The DNA for the CDR3 is TGTGCCAGCAGTTCGCCCGGGACTTCATACGAGTTCTTC.